This TCR beta chain was profiled in a study of T-cell reconstitution after alpha-beta-depleted transplantation in children. The junction had 0 bases not matched to a gene; V was cut back by 0 bases and J by 6 bases. Germline V gene sequence: CDR1 DFQATT, CDR2 SNEGSKA (reference sequence). This CDR3 is 12 amino acids long. This clonotype came up many times. Construction of the TCRbeta library involved unique molecular identifiers. TCRdb processed the PCR reads anew with MiXCR; each CDR3 protein has one entry. The sample shows a few hundred thousand distinct CDR3 sequences, roughly a tenth of them seen only once.

Source: PBMCs from the stem cell graft donor, taken from the stem cell graft. The chain links TRBV20-1 to TRBJ2-7, with 9 nucleotides matching TRBD2. The sequence was obtained from a human donor who donated a stem cell graft to a child with acute myeloid leukemia. In nucleotides, the CDR3 is TGCAGTGCTAGAGATAGCGGGAGCGAGCAGTACTTC. This translates into CSARDSGSEQYF.